The clone carrying this TCR beta chain came up a few times. These data originate in a study of blood T cell repertoires in COVID-19. Study context: From the United States, Italy and Spain came samples of acute and convalescent COVID-19. T cells, B-cell-depleted T cells, or PBMCs provided the cDNA or gDNA that served as material.

Source study methods: Counts of nucleated cells, estimated from reference gene primer amplification, were obtained. Here immunoSEQ multiplex PCR was the method, and the copy in TCRdb shows in-frame clones only, minus some. V and J calls plus clone size are reproduced from that table; the DNA served to infer D and trimming. The sample carries more than 95,000 clones, about nine tenths recorded once. CDR3 length: 16 amino acids. Germline-derived CDR1 and CDR2 are KGHSH and LQKENI. Between the trimmed V and J ends, which lost 1 base and 0 bases, there was a span of 9 bases. Sequences were obtained from peripheral blood. This chain connects TRBV18 to TRBJ2-2, with TRBD2 as a possible D gene (7 bases). This TCR derives from a man in his 70s who had recovered from COVID-19. The CDR3 DNA follows: TGTGCCAGCTCACCACGCGGGGGCTCGAACACCGGGGAGCTGTTTTTT. Amino acid sequence: CASSPRGGSNTGELFF. Supplemented by reference TRBV18 and TRBJ2-2, the full variable domain reads NAGVMQNPRHLVRRRGQEARLRCSPMKGHSHVYWYRQLPEEGLKFMVYLQKENIIDESGMPKERFSAEFPKEGPSILRIQQVVRGDSAAYFCASSPRGGSNTGELFFGEGSRLTVL.